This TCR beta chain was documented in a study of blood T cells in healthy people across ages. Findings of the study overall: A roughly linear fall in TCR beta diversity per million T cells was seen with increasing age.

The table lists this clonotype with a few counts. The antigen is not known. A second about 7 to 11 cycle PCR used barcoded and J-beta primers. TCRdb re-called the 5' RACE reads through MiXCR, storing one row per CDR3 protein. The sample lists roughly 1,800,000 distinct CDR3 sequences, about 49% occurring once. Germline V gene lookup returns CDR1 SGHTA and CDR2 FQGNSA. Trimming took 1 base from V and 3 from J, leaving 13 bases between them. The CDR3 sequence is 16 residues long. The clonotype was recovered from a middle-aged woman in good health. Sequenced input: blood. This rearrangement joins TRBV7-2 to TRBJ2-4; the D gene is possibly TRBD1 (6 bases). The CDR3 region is CASSLVLQGGKNIQYF. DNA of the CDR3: TGTGCCAGCAGCTTAGTTTTACAGGGCGGCAAAAACATTCAGTACTTC.